One sample yielded the 24 T cell receptor beta chains listed below, sequenced in a study of glioma-infiltrating T cells. The iRepertoire nested amplicon-rescue multiplex PCR amplified TCR alpha and beta CDR3s from RNA. MiXCR was run by TCRdb on the multiplex PCR reads, yielding one entry per CDR3 protein. The profile covers about 99,000 distinct CDR3 sequences, with around 31% appearing a single time and approximately 43% taken by the ten largest. Material for sequencing was glioma tissue, nonneoplastic brain tissue, or PBMCs (not recorded which). These receptors all come from a human donor with low-grade glioma or glioblastoma, undergoing nonglioma brain surgery, or in good health (not recorded which).

At least ten counts were recorded for this clonotype. The chain combines TRBV27 with TRBJ2-1; perhaps TRBD1 as D (6 bases). The ends were cut back, 2 bases at V and 7 bases at J, with 9 bases in the middle. Germline CDR1 and CDR2: MNHEY and SMNVEV (reference sequence). CDR3 length: 13 amino acids. CDR3: CASSLPQGNEQFF. As DNA, the CDR3 is TGTGCCAGCAGTTTACCACAGGGAAATGAGCAGTTCTTC.

With respect to this clonotype: A much more abundant neighbour one base away suggests this may be a read error. The chain employs TRBV6-6 and TRBJ2-6; D gene unclear. This CDR3 has 14 residues. Germline values: CDR1 MNHNY, CDR2 SVGAGI (reference sequence). Trimming left V 6 bases short and J 2 bases short, with 8 bases between. CDR3 region: CASRKRAGANVLTF. The CDR3 DNA follows: TGTGCCAGCAGAAAAAGGGCTGGGGCCAACGTCCTGACTTTC.

Comment on this clonotype: A much larger clone sits a single nucleotide away, making a read error possible. The chain carries TRBV27 and TRBJ2-1, with 9 bases fitting TRBD2. Germline V gene data show CDR1 as MNHEY and CDR2 as SMNVEV (reference sequence). The CDR3 sequence is 18 residues long. The CDR3 bases are TGTGCCGGCAGTTTATCGAATTATGGCGCGGGGGGGCCTAAAGAGCAGTTCTTC. This gives the protein CAGSLSNYGAGGPKEQFF.

The sample holds many counts of this clonotype. The chain links TRBV7-3 to TRBJ2-3, with D possibly being TRBD2 (5 bases). The CDR3 has 14 amino acids. CDR1 and CDR2 (germline): SGHTA, FQGTGA. Trimming removed 2 bases from V and 4 bases from J, with 10 bases in between. CDR3 bases: TGTGCCAGCAGCTTACTCCCCGGGGCAGATACGCAGTATTTT. Protein product: CASSLLPGADTQYF.

This clonotype occurred a few times. This chain links TRBV19 with TRBJ1-4; 8 nucleotides line up with TRBD1. CDR3 length: 15 amino acids. J gave up 5 bases and V 9 bases, and 11 bases lay outside the gene matches. The germline gives CDR1 LNHDA, CDR2 SQIVND (reference sequence). The CDR3 loop reads CASRDRRGVNEKLFF. The CDR3 DNA reads as TGTGCCAGCCGGGACAGGAGGGGGGTCAATGAAAAACTGTTTTTT.

This clonotype appeared a few times. Here the CDR3 reads CASSPAQGDTQYF. CDR3 bases: TGTGCCAGCTCCCCAGCGCAGGGGGATACGCAGTATTTT. V gene TRBV18 combines with J gene TRBJ2-3; a weak D match, TRBD1 (6 bases). Germline CDR1 KGHSH, CDR2 LQKENI. The CDR3 contains 13 residues. V was pared by 6 bases and J by 6 bases, with 13 bases between.

In regard to this clonotype: This may be a read error: a much more frequent sequence differs by one nucleotide. This sequence joins TRBV6-4 and TRBJ2-5; 9 nucleotides agree with TRBD2. Germline loops: CDR1 MRHNA, CDR2 SNTAGT. The CDR3 sequence is 15 residues long. With V trimmed by 3 bases and J by 5 bases, 7 bases remained unmatched. In DNA form, the CDR3 reads TGTGCCAGCAGTGAGCAAGCGGGAGGTCATGAGACCCAGTACTTC. Translating gives CASSEQAGGHETQYF.

The chain has TRBV4-2 and TRBJ2-1, with D unclear. Germline assignment: CDR1 LGHNA and CDR2 YNFKEQ. The germline V and J ends were trimmed by 8 bases and 8 bases, with 13 bases remaining between them. CDR3 length: 12 amino acids. CDR3 sequence (DNA): TGTGCCAGCGGGGTCAGCCCCGATGAGCAGTTCTTC. Translated: CASGVSPDEQFF.

Comment on this clonotype: Just one base apart from a much larger clone, this may be a read error. This chain links TRBV6-6 with TRBJ2-7; D may match TRBD1 or TRBD2 (6 bases each). CDR3 size: 16 residues. The germline gives CDR1 MNHNY, CDR2 SVGAGI (reference sequence). This chain's CDR3 is CASGYSGGASSYEQYF. CDR3 DNA: TGTGCCAGCGGTTACTCCGGGGGCGCTTCCTCCTACGAGCAGTACTTC.

The chain links TRBV5-1 to TRBJ2-2; 10 nucleotides match TRBD2. V trimming: 0 bases; J trimming: 1 base; junction bases outside the gene matches: 0. Germline V lookup: CDR1 SGHRS, CDR2 YFSETQ. The CDR3 extends over 16 amino acids. CDR3 DNA sequence: TGCGCCAGCAGCTTGGGACTAGCGGGGAACACCGGGGAGCTGTTTTTT. Its translation is CASSLGLAGNTGELFF.

This chain joins TRBV10-3 and TRBJ2-3, with 8 positions matching TRBD2. This CDR3 spans 15 amino acids. Trimming took 5 bases from V and 10 from J; bases not matched to a gene: 14. Per germline, CDR1 ENHRY and CDR2 SYGVKD. CDR3 amino acids: CAISPTGTRDGAQYF. The CDR3 DNA follows: TGTGCCATCAGTCCCACCGGGACTAGGGATGGGGCGCAGTATTTT.

The rearrangement uses TRBV6-2 or TRBV6-3 and TRBJ1-6, with no clear D. Germline assignment: CDR1 MNHEY and CDR2 SVGEGT. V shed 7 bases and J shed 9 bases, with 22 bases lying between them. This CDR3 has 16 amino acids. The CDR3 DNA sequence: TGTGCCAGCACCCTAGCCGGGAGAGGAGTGAGTTCACCCCTCCACTTT. Its translation is CASTLAGRGVSSPLHF.

The V and J genes are TRBV7-2 and TRBJ2-5; D may correspond to TRBD1 or TRBD2 (6 bases each). CDR1 SGHTA and CDR2 FQGNSA come from the germline V gene. V was shortened by 0 bases and J by 7 bases, with 12 bases between the two germline ends. The CDR3 is made up of 14 amino acids. CDR3 nucleotide sequence: TGTGCCAGCAGCTTAGCGGGGGCCGGGGGGACCCAGTACTTC. Protein sequence: CASSLAGAGGTQYF.

This chain uses TRBV20-1 with TRBJ2-3, with 13 bases matching TRBD2. This CDR3 region has 16 residues. J was trimmed by 6 bases and V by 4 bases; bases with no gene match: 10. In germline, CDR1 is DFQATT, CDR2 SNEGSKA (reference sequence). CDR3 sequence (DNA): TGCAGTGCTACAAGGACTAGCGGGGGCTCACGCGATACGCAGTATTTT. Its protein is CSATRTSGGSRDTQYF.

This clonotype appeared a few times. The gene calls are TRBV11-2 and TRBJ2-7; 8 nucleotides line up with TRBD2. The trim removed 1 base at V and 2 bases at J, leaving 1 base unmatched. CDR1 SGHAT and CDR2 FQNNGV come from the germline V gene. This CDR3 is built from 14 residues. The CDR3 DNA sequence: TGTGCCAGCAGCTTAGCGCGGGGGGCCTACGAGCAGTACTTC. This encodes CASSLARGAYEQYF.

Turning to this clonotype: The junction shows a germline mismatch at one end, possibly a read error. The chain uses TRBV7-9 and TRBJ2-1; no clear D gene. CDR1 and CDR2 from the germline V gene are SEHNR and FQNEAQ (reference sequence). The CDR3 runs to 11 residues. The CDR3 reads CAISQKNEQFF. The CDR3 bases are TGTGCCATCAGCCAGAAAAATGAGCAGTTCTTC.

Note on this clonotype: Possible read error: a much larger clone is one base away. This chain uses TRBV5-1 with TRBJ2-1; D is ambiguous. CDR3 length: 15 amino acids. Germline assignment: CDR1 SGHRS and CDR2 YFSETQ. CDR3 sequence reads: CASSLSTLTYNGQFF. The CDR3 nucleotides read TGCGCCAGCAGCTTGTCAACCCTTACCTACAATGGGCAGTTCTTC.

This clonotype was found a few times. V and J are TRBV19 and TRBJ2-4; D is unclear. The CDR3 extends over 13 amino acids. Trimming shortened V by 8 bases and J by 0 bases, and 8 bases separated the two germline ends. Germline V gene data show CDR1 as LNHDA and CDR2 as SQIVND (reference sequence). The CDR3 spells CASARQAKNIQYF. The CDR3 nucleotides read TGTGCCAGTGCAAGGCAAGCCAAAAACATTCAGTACTTC.

Comments on this clonotype: A much larger clone lies a single base off, so this may be a read error. The chain uses TRBV10-2 and TRBJ2-3; TRBD2 is a possible D gene (5 bases). The CDR3 extends over 14 amino acids. Per germline, CDR1 WSHSY and CDR2 SAAADI. V lost 6 bases to trimming and J lost 1 base, with 11 bases between them. The CDR3 nucleotides are TGCGCCAGCAGGGTGGAGAGGGGCACAGATACGCAGTATTTT. Translation gives CASRVERGTDTQYF.

This clonotype was observed at least ten times. The chain employs TRBV6-5 and TRBJ1-2, with D possibly being TRBD1 (5 bases). CDR3 length: 14 amino acids. The germline V and J ends were trimmed by 6 bases and 4 bases, with 15 bases remaining between them. The germline gives CDR1 MNHEY, CDR2 SVGAGI. This chain's CDR3 is CASRYRGGTYGYTF. The CDR3 DNA is TGTGCCAGCAGGTACCGCGGGGGAACCTATGGCTACACCTTC.

On this clonotype: This may stem from a read error, because a much larger clone lies one nucleotide away. This chain uses TRBV2 with TRBJ2-7, with TRBD1 identical over 7 bases. The ends lost 5 bases at V and 7 bases at J; junction bases unmatched: 23. CDR3 length: 18 residues. Germline V gene sequence: CDR1 SNHLY, CDR2 FYNNEI. The CDR3 loop is CASSSKVVMDRTYNEQYF. The DNA of the CDR3 is TGTGCCAGCAGTTCGAAAGTGGTAATGGACAGGACCTACAATGAGCAGTACTTC.

Ten or more counts support this clonotype. The rearrangement uses TRBV6-1 and TRBJ1-1; D gene unclear. This CDR3 comprises 15 residues. Germline lookup yields CDR1 MNHNS and CDR2 SASEGT. The V end was cut by 5 bases, the J end by 8 bases, with 21 bases between. DNA for the CDR3: TGTGCCAGCAGTTATGACCCGAGACCGGCGACCGAAGCTTTCTTT. Translation gives CASSYDPRPATEAFF.

This clonotype was seen many times. This rearrangement joins TRBV11-2 to TRBJ1-1, with a possible D match to TRBD1 (5 bases). V lost 1 base to trimming and J lost 5 bases, with 11 bases between them. The CDR3 is made up of 14 amino acids. Germline assignment: CDR1 SGHAT and CDR2 FQNNGV. The CDR3 here is CASSLVQGETEAFF. CDR3 sequence (DNA): TGTGCCAGCAGCTTAGTCCAGGGTGAGACTGAAGCTTTCTTT. The whole variable domain, remainder taken from reference TRBV11-2 and TRBJ1-1, is EAGVAQSPRYKIIEKRQSVAFWCNPISGHATLYWYQQILGQGPKLLIQFQNNGVVDDSQLPKDRFSAERLKGVDSTLKIQPAKLEDSAVYLCASSLVQGETEAFFGQGTRLTVV.

Details on this clonotype: A much larger clone is a single base away; this may be a read error. V usage is TRBV4-2 and J usage is TRBJ1-1, with TRBD1 matching 7 bases. CDR1 LGHNA and CDR2 YNFKEQ come from the germline V gene. The CDR3 extends over 15 amino acids. This chain's CDR3 is CASGQDGTANTEAFF. The CDR3 bases are TGTGCCAGCGGCCAAGATGGGACAGCGAACACTGAAGCTTTCTTT.